This T cell receptor beta chain was recovered during a study of OX40 agonist ivuxolimab in advanced cancers. Study context: Therapy given before enrollment (anti-PD-1, anti-PD-L1 or anti-CTLA-4) was allowed, and 40% to 50% had some.

General observations from the study: Not determined was the antigen specificity of the expanded peripheral T cells. Among the lowest peripheral clonal expansion occurred in 0.1-3.0 mg/kg partial responders. On average, CD8+ T cells had more expanded clones than CD4+.

The CDR3 has 13 residues. V was shortened by 6 bases and J by 6 bases, with 12 bases between the two germline ends. CDR1 is GTSNPN and CDR2 is SVGIG in the germline V gene (reference sequence). With regard to this clone: Its antigen is currently unknown.

The assay was immunoSEQ multiplex PCR, and TCRdb's table has in-frame clones only and misses some. The profile shows 45,000 to 65,000 clones, about nine tenths of them singletons. The specimen comprised CD4+ or CD8+ T cells sorted from blood, sampled in a trial of the OX40 agonist ivuxolimab. This chain connects TRBV30 to TRBJ1-6; tentative D call: TRBD1 (5 bases). This TCR was sampled from an adult with an advanced solid tumor such as melanoma, head and neck, liver or kidney cancer. The CDR3 sequence: CACLGLGNSPLHF. In DNA, the CDR3 is TGTGCCTGCCTGGGGCTGGGTAATTCACCCCTCCACTTT.